Listed below are T cell receptor beta chains from one sample, sequenced in a study of T-cell memory formation after mild COVID-19. TCRdb independently ran MiXCR on the 5' RACE reads; one entry per CDR3 protein. The table records 250,000 to 300,000 distinct CDR3 sequences, roughly 16% of them present only once. The sample consisted of PBMCs or a T cell subset sorted from them (not recorded which). The receptor source for this set is a man aged 18 to 30 who had mild COVID-19 (a few samples of this study predate the infection). Cell type and time point are not known. Both conserved end residues are part of each CDR3. A D gene is named only where the DNA matches it firmly. Not all rows give a size; the values are once, few, many and, for expanded clones, a class.

>few|TRBD2|TRBV2|TRBJ2-3
CASSDGRGGSTDTQYF
TGTGCCAGCAGTGACGGTCGGGGGGGGAGCACAGATACGCAGTATTTT
>.|.|TRBV6-5|TRBJ1-1
CASSPLPGPMNTEAFF
TGTGCCAGCAGCCCCCTCCCGGGGCCCATGAACACTGAAGCTTTCTTT
>few|.|TRBV18|TRBJ1-4
CASSPSQPTNEKLFF
TGTGCCAGCTCACCAAGCCAGCCAACTAATGAAAAACTGTTTTTT
>.|.|TRBV6-1|TRBJ2-5
CASSRQDQETKYF
TGTGCCAGCAGTAGACAGGACCAAGAGACCAAGTACTTC
>.|TRBD1|TRBV6-4|TRBJ1-6
CASSTTGQTGSPLHF
TGTGCCAGCAGCACTACGGGACAGACGGGTTCACCCCTCCACTTT
>few|.|TRBV3-1|TRBJ2-1
CASSQGYGEQFF
TGTGCCAGCAGCCAAGGGTACGGTGAGCAGTTCTTC
>.|TRBD1|TRBV10-3|TRBJ2-2
CAISGSGTGWTGELFF
TGTGCCATCAGTGGTTCCGGGACAGGGTGGACCGGGGAGCTGTTTTTT
>many|.|TRBV23-1|TRBJ1-1
CASSQWDIRGRGPEAFF
TGCGCCAGCAGTCAATGGGACATCCGAGGACGGGGTCCTGAAGCTTTCTTT
>many|.|TRBV5-6|TRBJ2-3
CASSSTLTDTQYF
TGTGCCAGCAGCTCAACTCTCACAGATACGCAGTATTTT
>.|.|TRBV12-3/TRBV12-4|TRBJ1-3
CASSFSRVGNTIYF
TGTGCCAGCAGTTTTAGCAGGGTTGGAAACACCATATATTTT
>.|.|TRBV29-1|TRBJ2-5
CSVESRGTRRGLWKTQYF
TGCAGCGTTGAATCCCGGGGAACCCGTCGGGGGTTGTGGAAGACCCAGTACTTC
>few|.|TRBV5-1|TRBJ1-6
CASSSTGTSDNSPLHF
TGCGCCAGCAGCTCTACGGGGACATCGGATAATTCACCCCTCCACTTT
>.|TRBD1|TRBV4-3|TRBJ1-6
CASSQEQGNSPLHF
TGCGCCAGCAGCCAAGAACAGGGGAATTCACCCCTCCACTTT
>.|.|TRBV20-1|TRBJ2-3
CSASFWRDSSTDTQYF
TGCAGTGCTAGTTTCTGGAGGGACTCTAGCACAGATACGCAGTATTTT
>few|.|TRBV20-1|TRBJ1-2
CSASRESYGYTF
TGCAGTGCTAGCAGGGAATCCTATGGCTACACCTTC
>few|.|TRBV12-3/TRBV12-4|TRBJ1-1
CASSVTRARPEAFF
TGTGCCAGCAGTGTAACCCGGGCCCGCCCTGAAGCTTTCTTT
>few|.|TRBV4-2|TRBJ2-5
CASSQGGVRQETQYF
TGTGCCAGCAGCCAAGGCGGGGTACGCCAAGAGACCCAGTACTTC
>.|.|TRBV5-1|TRBJ2-1
CASSFGPSYNEQFF
TGCGCCAGCAGCTTCGGGCCCTCCTACAATGAGCAGTTCTTC
>few|.|TRBV2|TRBJ2-3
CASSDNTDTQYF
TGTGCCAGCAGTGATAACACAGATACGCAGTATTTT
>few|.|TRBV25-1|TRBJ1-6
CASSEQPDSPLHF
TGTGCCAGCAGTGAGCAGCCGGATTCACCCCTCCACTTT
>few|.|TRBV11-2|TRBJ1-1
CASSPQGLKAFF
TGTGCCAGCAGCCCACAGGGACTGAAAGCTTTCTTT
>.|TRBD1|TRBV28|TRBJ2-1
CASSPAAGGLSSYNEQFF
TGTGCCAGCAGCCCGGCGGCAGGGGGATTAAGCTCCTACAATGAGCAGTTCTTC
>.|.|TRBV7-3|TRBJ1-1
CASSLGVSGPGGTEAFF
TGTGCCAGCAGCTTAGGGGTGTCAGGTCCTGGAGGGACTGAAGCTTTCTTT
>few|TRBD2|TRBV7-9|TRBJ2-5
CASLLANALGEETQYF
TGTGCCAGCCTACTAGCGAACGCTCTGGGGGAAGAGACCCAGTACTTC
>many|.|TRBV7-8|TRBJ1-2
CASSLGSANYGYTF
TGTGCCAGCAGCTTAGGGTCAGCTAACTATGGCTACACCTTC
>.|.|TRBV24-1|TRBJ2-1
CATSDSGGNNYNEQFF
TGTGCCACCAGTGACTCAGGCGGAAATAACTACAATGAGCAGTTCTTC
>.|TRBD1|TRBV20-1|TRBJ1-4
CSAPFRTGGEKLFF
TGCAGTGCCCCGTTCCGGACAGGGGGTGAAAAACTGTTTTTT
>.|.|TRBV5-6|TRBJ1-2
CASSLQFDRGNYGYTF
TGTGCCAGCAGCTTGCAATTCGATCGGGGAAACTATGGCTACACCTTC
>.|.|TRBV2|TRBJ2-3
CASSVEGDADTQYF
TGTGCCAGCAGTGTGGAGGGGGACGCAGATACGCAGTATTTT
>few|TRBD1|TRBV7-9|TRBJ2-2
CASSPRTGGFTGELFF
TGTGCCAGCAGCCCTAGGACAGGGGGTTTCACCGGGGAGCTGTTTTTT
>.|TRBD1|TRBV6-1|TRBJ2-5
CASRAIRDRGRETQYF
TGTGCCAGCAGAGCAATCCGGGACAGGGGGCGAGAGACCCAGTACTTC